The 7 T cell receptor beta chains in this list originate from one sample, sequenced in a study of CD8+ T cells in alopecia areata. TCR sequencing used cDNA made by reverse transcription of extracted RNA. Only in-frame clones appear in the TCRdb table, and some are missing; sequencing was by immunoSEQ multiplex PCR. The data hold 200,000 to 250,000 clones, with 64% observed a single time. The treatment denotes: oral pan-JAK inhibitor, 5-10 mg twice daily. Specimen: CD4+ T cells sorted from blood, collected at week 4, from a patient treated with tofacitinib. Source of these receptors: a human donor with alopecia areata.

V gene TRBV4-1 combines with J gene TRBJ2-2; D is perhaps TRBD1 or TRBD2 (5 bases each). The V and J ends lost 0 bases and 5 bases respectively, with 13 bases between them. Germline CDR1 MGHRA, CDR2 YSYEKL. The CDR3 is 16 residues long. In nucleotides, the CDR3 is TGCGCCAGCAGCCAAGACCCGGATTGGGGGACCGGGGAGCTGTTTTTT. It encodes CASSQDPDWGTGELFF.

CDR3 region: CASSRNMLGTEAFF. CDR3 in DNA: TGTGCCAGCAGCCGTAACATGTTAGGTACTGAAGCTTTCTTT. V gene TRBV7-9 combines with J gene TRBJ1-1; D is unresolved. The CDR3 loop spans 14 amino acids. Trimming shortened V by 5 bases and J by 5 bases, and 15 bases separated the two germline ends. In germline, CDR1 is SEHNR, CDR2 FQNEAQ (reference sequence).

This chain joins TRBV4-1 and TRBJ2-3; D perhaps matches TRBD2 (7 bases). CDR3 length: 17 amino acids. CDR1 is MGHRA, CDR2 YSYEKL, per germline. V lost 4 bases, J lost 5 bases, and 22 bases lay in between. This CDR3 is CASSPQGRGPRGDTQYF. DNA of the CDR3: TGCGCCAGCAGCCCTCAGGGGCGGGGGCCGAGGGGAGATACGCAGTATTTT.

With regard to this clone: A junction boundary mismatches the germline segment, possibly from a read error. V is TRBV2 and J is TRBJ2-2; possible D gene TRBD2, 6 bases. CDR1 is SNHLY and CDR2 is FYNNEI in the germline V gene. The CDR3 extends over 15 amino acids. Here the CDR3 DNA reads TGTGCCAGCAGCGAAGTCCCGGGACTGACCGGGGAGCTGTTTTTT. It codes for CASSEVPGLTGELFF.

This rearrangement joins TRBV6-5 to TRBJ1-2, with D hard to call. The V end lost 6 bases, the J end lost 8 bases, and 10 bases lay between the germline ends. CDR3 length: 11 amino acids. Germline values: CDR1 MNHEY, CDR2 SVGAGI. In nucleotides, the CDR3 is TGTGCCAGCAGGGACCTCGGAGGCTACACCTTC. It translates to CASRDLGGYTF.

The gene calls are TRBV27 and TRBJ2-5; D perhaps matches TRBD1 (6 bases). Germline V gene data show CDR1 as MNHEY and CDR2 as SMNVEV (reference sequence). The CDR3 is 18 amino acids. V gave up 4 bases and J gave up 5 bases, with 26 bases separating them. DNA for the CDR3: TGTGCCAGCAGTTCAACAGGGTACAGGGTTAGGGGGTCGGAGACCCAGTACTTC. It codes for CASSSTGYRVRGSETQYF.

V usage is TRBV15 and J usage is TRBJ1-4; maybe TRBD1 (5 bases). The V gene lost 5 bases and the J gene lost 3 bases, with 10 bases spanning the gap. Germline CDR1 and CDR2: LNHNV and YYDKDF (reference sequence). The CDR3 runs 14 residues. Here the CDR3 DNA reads TGTGCCACCAGCCCGGGGGGGGCTAATGAAAAACTGTTTTTT. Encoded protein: CATSPGGANEKLFF.